This TCR beta chain was sequenced during a study of yellow fever vaccine responses in identical twins. TCRdb re-analysed the RT-PCR reads in MiXCR, keeping a single row per CDR3 protein. This sample has more than 1,200 distinct CDR3 sequences, with roughly 90% found just once. This CDR3 comprises 16 residues. Germline values: CDR1 SGHAT, CDR2 FQDESV (reference sequence). Trimming cost V 7 bases and J 4 bases; bases outside gene matches: 14. Broader study findings: Convergence reportedly seemed to mark part of the twins' vaccine T cell response, with personalization marking the rest.

A word on this clonotype: The antigen remains unidentified.

This TCR came from a young woman who received the yellow fever vaccine. This specimen was T cells from blood (PBMCs), unsorted or a sorted subset (not recorded which), taken before or after yellow fever vaccination (not recorded which). The chain uses TRBV11-1 and TRBJ2-7; 9 nucleotides line up with TRBD2. The CDR3 sequence: CASNHASGTSSYEQYF. The CDR3 DNA reads TGTGCCAGCAACCACGCGTCCGGGACTAGCTCGTACGAGCAGTACTTC. The variable domain in full, completed from reference TRBV11-1 and TRBJ2-7, reads EAEVAQSPRYKITEKSQAVAFWCDPISGHATLYWYRQILGQGPELLVQFQDESVVDDSQLPKDRFSAERLKGVDSTLKIQPAELGDSAMYLCASNHASGTSSYEQYFGPGTRLTVT.